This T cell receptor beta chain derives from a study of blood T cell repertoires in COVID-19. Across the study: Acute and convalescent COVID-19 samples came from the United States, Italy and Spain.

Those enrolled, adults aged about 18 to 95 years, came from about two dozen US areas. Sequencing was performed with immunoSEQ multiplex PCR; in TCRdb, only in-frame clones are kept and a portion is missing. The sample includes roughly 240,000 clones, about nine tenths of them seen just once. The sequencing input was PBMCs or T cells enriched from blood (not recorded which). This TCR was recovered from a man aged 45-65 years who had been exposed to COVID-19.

CDR3 nucleotides: TGTGCCACCAGTGGACAGATGAGCACCGGGGAGCTGTTTTTT. Translation gives CATSGQMSTGELFF. The chain carries TRBV24-1 and TRBJ2-2; D is perhaps TRBD1 (5 bases). CDR1 is KGHDR, CDR2 SFDVKD, per germline. V lost 5 bases, J lost 4 bases, and 10 bases lay in between. This CDR3 contains 14 residues.